The rows below give T cell receptor beta chains drawn from one sample of a study of OX40 agonist ivuxolimab in advanced cancers. Sequencing was performed with immunoSEQ multiplex PCR; in TCRdb, only in-frame clones are kept and a portion is missing. This table has 74,000 or so clones, around 93% appearing once. The starting material was CD4+ or CD8+ T cells sorted from blood, obtained in a trial of the OX40 agonist ivuxolimab. The receptors shown here come from an adult with an advanced solid tumor such as melanoma, head and neck, liver or kidney cancer. Each CDR3 is given without its conserved first and last residue.

>TRBJ1-2|TRBV9
ASSIDGSNYLGT
>.|TRBV4-1
ASSPTPVGYYEQY
>TRBJ2-7|TRBV7-8
ASSRQAGVVDEQY
>TRBJ1-1|TRBV6-5
ASSYKQGSEAF
>TRBJ2-7|TRBV11-2
ASSPASTYEQY
>TRBJ1-3|TRBV5-4
ASSPGQPRFSGNTIY
>TRBJ1-5|TRBV13
ASSLQDQPQH
>TRBJ2-1|TRBV27
ASTSGNEQF
>TRBJ2-1|TRBV29-1
SDSFGNEQF
>TRBJ2-7|TRBV19
ATTSGRAEQY
>TRBJ2-5|TRBV10-2
ASRASGGAQETQY
>TRBJ2-5|TRBV7-9
ASSLGSTGGGETQY
>TRBJ2-7|TRBV16
ASSQSVGASYEQY
>TRBJ1-2|TRBV4-2
ASSQEGLADSNYGYT
>TRBJ2-3|TRBV4-3
ASSQDRGPVGGSTDTQY
>TRBJ1-1|TRBV7-9
ASMGDLGTEAF
>TRBJ2-7|TRBV5-4
ASSLDPGAYEQY
>TRBJ2-5|TRBV28
ASSLPATGTQETQY
>TRBJ2-7|TRBV9
ASSARDSYYEQY
>TRBJ2-7|TRBV29-1
GRPGTYNSYEQY
>TRBJ2-3|TRBV7-9
ASSPSRGPTDTQY
>TRBJ2-7|TRBV11-3
ASSSRDRYEQY
>TRBJ1-4|TRBV4-1
ASSQLRTGGALGIEKLF
>TRBJ2-5|TRBV11-2
ASRKQGSETQY
>TRBJ2-3|TRBV7-2
ASSWTSGNIDTQY
>TRBJ1-5|TRBV9
ASSVADNQPQH
>TRBJ2-5|TRBV19
ASSITGRATQY
>TRBJ2-2|TRBV2
ASSERDRNTGELF
>TRBJ2-7|TRBV14
ASSQEAAGSVYEQY
>TRBJ1-2|TRBV29-1
SVDPTGSNYGYT
>TRBJ2-1|TRBV27
ASSRDAASYNEQF
>TRBJ2-5|TRBV21-1
ASSKKGKTQY
>TRBJ2-2|TRBV6-5
ASSTPGELF
>TRBJ1-1|TRBV9
ASSVVGANTEAF
>TRBJ1-2|TRBV19
ASSIFGQGFNYGYT
>TRBJ1-1|TRBV27
ASSLFGARVNTEAF
>TRBJ1-1|TRBV5-6
ASSLLGQGAEAF
>TRBJ2-3|TRBV19
ASSSGLAGAPDTQY
>TRBJ2-2|TRBV10-2
ASSEKRTANTGELF
>TRBJ2-7|TRBV7-2
ASSLKGSDMDEQY
>TRBJ2-7|TRBV11-2
ASSLVLDYEQY
>TRBJ1-3|TRBV27
ASSQTENPGNTIY
>TRBJ1-5|TRBV15
ATSSPPGPGGLYSNQPQH
>TRBJ1-3|TRBV27
ASSPNGYSGNTIY
>TRBJ1-4|TRBV10-3
AISDLGENEKLF
>TRBJ2-1|TRBV4-3
ASSQTGGGYNEQF
>TRBJ1-1|TRBV4-3
ASRPSDVLNTEAF
>TRBJ1-1|TRBV7-2
ASSLWTSTEAF
>TRBJ2-7|TRBV4-1
ASSSGGGVRGSSYEQY
>TRBJ2-5|TRBV5-4
ASSGADRGQGETQY
>TRBJ2-5|TRBV5-1
ASSLDRGNRETQY
>TRBJ1-1|TRBV7-9
ASSESLEAF
>TRBJ2-2|TRBV19
ASSIGPTGELF
>TRBJ2-1|TRBV27
ASSPPRAGGPYNEQF
>TRBJ2-7|TRBV19
ASSSSGAYEQY